A selection of T cell receptor beta chains follows, all from one sample in a study of tumor-infiltrating lymphocytes in primary liver carcinoma. Using its own MiXCR run on the multiplex PCR reads, TCRdb lists one record per CDR3 protein. Here the sample spans 100,000 to 150,000 distinct CDR3 sequences, less than 80% being singletons. Sequencing was carried out using liver tumor tissue from sampling region 1. These receptors all come from an older woman with primary liver carcinoma and hepatitis B virus infection. CDR3s include the opening cysteine and the closing phenylalanine or tryptophan. D genes are given only for firm matches. Not every row has a clone size; where given, it reads once, few, many or a size class.

j_gene: TRBJ1-1
abundance: -
v_gene: TRBV11-3
d_gene: -
CDR3aa: CSSWGPGQCGTEAFF
CDR3nt: TGTTCCAGCTGGGGCCCGGGTCAGTGTGGCACTGAAGCTTTCTTT

j_gene: TRBJ1-2
abundance: -
v_gene: TRBV5-1
d_gene: -
CDR3aa: CASREGFADYGYTF
CDR3nt: TGCGCCAGCAGGGAGGGCTTTGCAGACTATGGCTACACCTTC

j_gene: TRBJ2-4
abundance: -
v_gene: TRBV7-8
d_gene: -
CDR3aa: CASSPSRGLHENIQYF
CDR3nt: TGTGCCAGCAGCCCCTCTCGGGGATTGCACGAAAACATTCAGTACTTC

j_gene: TRBJ2-5
abundance: -
v_gene: TRBV5-6
d_gene: TRBD2
CDR3aa: CANSSLWEGLQKETQYF
CDR3nt: TGCGCCAACAGCTCGTTGTGGGAGGGCCTCCAGAAAGAGACCCAGTACTTC

j_gene: TRBJ2-3
abundance: many
v_gene: TRBV6-1
d_gene: TRBD2
CDR3aa: CASSGHSGSLSGAITDTQYF
CDR3nt: TGTGCCAGCAGTGGACATAGCGGGAGCTTATCAGGGGCGATCACAGATACGCAGTATTTT

j_gene: TRBJ1-5
abundance: -
v_gene: TRBV20-1
d_gene: -
CDR3aa: CSARDTGRGSSNQPQHF
CDR3nt: TGCAGTGCTAGAGATACGGGAAGAGGGTCTAGCAATCAGCCCCAGCATTTT

j_gene: TRBJ1-5
abundance: many
v_gene: TRBV12-3/TRBV12-4
d_gene: TRBD1
CDR3aa: CASSFNRGDQPQHF
CDR3nt: TGTGCCAGCAGTTTTAACAGGGGGGATCAGCCCCAGCATTTT

j_gene: TRBJ2-3
abundance: -
v_gene: TRBV11-2
d_gene: TRBD1
CDR3aa: CVSSLAGQAFTDTQYF
CDR3nt: TGTGTCAGCAGCTTAGCCGGACAGGCTTTCACAGATACGCAGTATTTT

j_gene: TRBJ2-5
abundance: few
v_gene: TRBV20-1
d_gene: -
CDR3aa: CSARPSGHQETQYF
CDR3nt: TGCAGTGCACGCCCATCGGGCCATCAAGAGACCCAGTACTTC

j_gene: TRBJ2-3
abundance: -
v_gene: TRBV11-2
d_gene: -
CDR3aa: CARSMGFPTDTQYF
CDR3nt: TGTGCCAGGAGCATGGGGTTTCCCACGGATACGCAGTATTTT

j_gene: TRBJ1-5
abundance: -
v_gene: TRBV4-1
d_gene: -
CDR3aa: CVSSQVGPVFKGQPQHF
CDR3nt: TGCGTCAGCAGCCAAGTTGGGCCAGTATTCAAGGGTCAGCCCCAGCATTTT

j_gene: TRBJ2-4
abundance: -
v_gene: TRBV4-1
d_gene: -
CDR3aa: CASSLLLLAKNIQYF
CDR3nt: TGCGCCAGCAGCCTACTACTTTTAGCCAAAAACATTCAGTACTTC

j_gene: TRBJ2-3
abundance: -
v_gene: TRBV5-1
d_gene: -
CDR3aa: CASSRDVADTQYF
CDR3nt: TGCGCCAGCAGCCGGGACGTGGCGGATACGCAGTATTTT

j_gene: TRBJ1-6
abundance: -
v_gene: TRBV11-2
d_gene: TRBD1
CDR3aa: CASGLQGADSPLHF
CDR3nt: TGCGCCAGCGGCCTACAGGGGGCAGATTCACCCCTCCACTTT

j_gene: TRBJ2-1
abundance: -
v_gene: TRBV11-2
d_gene: -
CDR3aa: CASSFPTRGPYNERFF
CDR3nt: TGTGCCAGCAGCTTCCCCACTAGAGGGCCGTACAATGAGCGGTTCTTC

j_gene: TRBJ2-1
abundance: -
v_gene: TRBV6-5
d_gene: TRBD2
CDR3aa: CASSHGLDCEQFF
CDR3nt: TGTGCCAGCAGTCACGGACTAGACTGTGAGCAGTTCTTC

j_gene: TRBJ2-2
abundance: -
v_gene: TRBV12-3/TRBV12-4
d_gene: -
CDR3aa: CANSLSGDGIILFF
CDR3nt: TGCGCCAACAGTTTGAGTGGGGACGGGATCATACTGTTTTTT

j_gene: TRBJ1-6
abundance: -
v_gene: TRBV10-2
d_gene: -
CDR3aa: CANSDRGMGNSPLHF
CDR3nt: TGCGCCAACAGTGATAGGGGGATGGGGAATTCACCCCTCCACTTT

j_gene: TRBJ2-3
abundance: -
v_gene: TRBV11-2
d_gene: -
CDR3aa: CASSLGDDTQYF
CDR3nt: TGTGCCAGCAGTTTAGGGGACGACACCCAGTATTTT

j_gene: TRBJ1-1
abundance: many
v_gene: TRBV12-3/TRBV12-4
d_gene: -
CDR3aa: CASSPHRRNTEAFF
CDR3nt: TGTGCCAGCAGCCCTCATCGGCGAAACACTGAAGCTTTCTTT